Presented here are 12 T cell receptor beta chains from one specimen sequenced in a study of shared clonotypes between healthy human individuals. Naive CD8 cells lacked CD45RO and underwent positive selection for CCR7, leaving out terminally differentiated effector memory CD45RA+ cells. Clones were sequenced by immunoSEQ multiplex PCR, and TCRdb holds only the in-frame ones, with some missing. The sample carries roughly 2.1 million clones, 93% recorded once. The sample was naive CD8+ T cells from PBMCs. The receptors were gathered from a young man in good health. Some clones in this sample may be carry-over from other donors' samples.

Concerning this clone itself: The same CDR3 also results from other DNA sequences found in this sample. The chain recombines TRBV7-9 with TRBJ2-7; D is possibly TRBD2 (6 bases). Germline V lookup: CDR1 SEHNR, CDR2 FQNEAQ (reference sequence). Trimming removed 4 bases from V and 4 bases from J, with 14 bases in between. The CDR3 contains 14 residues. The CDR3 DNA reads TGTGCCAGCAGCTCCCCGCGCGGGGCTTACGAGCAGTACTTC. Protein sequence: CASSSPRGAYEQYF.

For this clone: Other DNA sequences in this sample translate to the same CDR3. This chain's CDR3 is CASSVGGQGLETQYF. The CDR3 DNA reads TGTGCCAGCAGCGTAGGTGGCCAGGGACTGGAGACCCAGTACTTC. This chain connects TRBV9 to TRBJ2-5; D is possibly TRBD2 (6 bases). Germline V lookup: CDR1 SGDLS, CDR2 YYNGEE. The V end was cut by 0 bases, the J end by 5 bases, with 14 bases between. The CDR3 has 15 residues. The whole variable domain, filled in from reference TRBV9 and TRBJ2-5, reads DSGVTQTPKHLITATGQRVTLRCSPRSGDLSVYWYQQSLDQGLQFLIQYYNGEERAKGNILERFSAQQFPDLHSELNLSSLELGDSALYFCASSVGGQGLETQYFGPGTRLLVL.

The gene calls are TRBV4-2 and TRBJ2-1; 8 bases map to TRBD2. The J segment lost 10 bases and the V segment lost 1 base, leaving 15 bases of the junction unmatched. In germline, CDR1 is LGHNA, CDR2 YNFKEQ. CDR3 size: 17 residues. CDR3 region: CASSQAPGRAGVEEQFF. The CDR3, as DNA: TGTGCCAGCAGCCAAGCCCCCGGGAGGGCCGGGGTTGAGGAGCAGTTCTTC.

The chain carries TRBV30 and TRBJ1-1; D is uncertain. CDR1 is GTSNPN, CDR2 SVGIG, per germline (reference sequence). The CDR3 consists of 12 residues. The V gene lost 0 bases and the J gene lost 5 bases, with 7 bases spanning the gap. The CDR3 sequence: CAWSVAETEAFF. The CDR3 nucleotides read TGTGCCTGGAGTGTAGCAGAGACTGAAGCTTTCTTT.

The CDR3, as DNA: TGTGCCTGGAGTTCAGGGGTAGACGAAAAACTGTTTTTT. It is translated as CAWSSGVDEKLFF. The chain recombines TRBV30 with TRBJ1-4, with TRBD1 as a possible D gene (6 bases). The CDR3 totals 13 residues. CDR1 is GTSNPN and CDR2 is SVGIG in the germline V gene (reference sequence). Deletions cut 2 bases from V and 8 bases from J, with 12 bases between.

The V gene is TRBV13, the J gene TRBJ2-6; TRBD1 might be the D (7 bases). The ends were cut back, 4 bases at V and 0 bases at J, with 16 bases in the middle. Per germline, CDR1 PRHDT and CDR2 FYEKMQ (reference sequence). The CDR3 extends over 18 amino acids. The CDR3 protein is CASSSQGGLSSGANVLTF. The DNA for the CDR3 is TGTGCCAGCAGCTCCCAGGGGGGTCTTTCCTCTGGGGCCAACGTCCTGACTTTC.

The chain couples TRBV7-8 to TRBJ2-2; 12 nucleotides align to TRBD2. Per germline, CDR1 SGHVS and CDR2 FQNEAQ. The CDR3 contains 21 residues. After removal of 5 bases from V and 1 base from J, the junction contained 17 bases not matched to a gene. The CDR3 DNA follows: TGTGCCAGCAGCCCCCGTAAGGGGAGACCGGGACTAGCGGGGAACACCGGGGAGCTGTTTTTT. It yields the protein CASSPRKGRPGLAGNTGELFF.

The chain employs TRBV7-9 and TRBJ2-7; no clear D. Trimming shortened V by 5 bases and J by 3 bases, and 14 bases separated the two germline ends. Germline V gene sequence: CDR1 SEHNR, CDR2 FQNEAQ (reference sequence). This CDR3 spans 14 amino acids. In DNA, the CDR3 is TGTGCCAGCAGCCCAGTGGTTTCCTACTACGAGCAGTACTTC. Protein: CASSPVVSYYEQYF.

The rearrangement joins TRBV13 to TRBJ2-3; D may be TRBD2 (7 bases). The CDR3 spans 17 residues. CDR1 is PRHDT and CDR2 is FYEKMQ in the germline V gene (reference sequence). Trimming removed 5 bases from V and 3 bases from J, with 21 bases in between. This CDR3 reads CASSRWGGGSRTDTQYF. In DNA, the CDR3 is TGTGCCAGCAGCCGGTGGGGGGGCGGGAGTCGGACAGATACGCAGTATTTT. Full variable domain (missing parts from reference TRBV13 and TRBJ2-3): AAGVIQSPRHLIKEKRETATLKCYPIPRHDTVYWYQQGPGQDPQFLISFYEKMQSDKGSIPDRFSAQQFSDYHSELNMSSLELGDSALYFCASSRWGGGSRTDTQYFGPGTRLTVL.

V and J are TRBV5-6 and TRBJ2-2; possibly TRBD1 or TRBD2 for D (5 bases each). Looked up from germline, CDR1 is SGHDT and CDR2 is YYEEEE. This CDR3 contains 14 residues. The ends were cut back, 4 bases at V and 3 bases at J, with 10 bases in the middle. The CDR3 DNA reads TGTGCCAGCAGCCAGGGACGGTACACCGGGGAGCTGTTTTTT. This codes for CASSQGRYTGELFF.

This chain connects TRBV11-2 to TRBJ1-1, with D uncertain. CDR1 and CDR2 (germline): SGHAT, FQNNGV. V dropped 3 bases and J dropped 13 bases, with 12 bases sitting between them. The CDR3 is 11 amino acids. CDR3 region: CASSFGLVVFF. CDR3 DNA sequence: TGTGCCAGCAGCTTTGGCCTTGTGGTTTTCTTT.

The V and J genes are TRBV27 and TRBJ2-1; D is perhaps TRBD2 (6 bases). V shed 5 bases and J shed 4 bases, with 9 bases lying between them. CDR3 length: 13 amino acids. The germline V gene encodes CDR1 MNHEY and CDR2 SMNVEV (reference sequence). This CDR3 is CASSETSYNEQFF. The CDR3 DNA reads TGTGCCAGCAGTGAGACTAGTTACAATGAGCAGTTCTTC.